The 18 T cell receptor beta chains given below trace back to one sample, sequenced in a study of CD8 T cells in Susac syndrome. The RNA input was about 0.5 to 1 ug, and it was reverse transcribed with random hexamers. TCRdb redid the calling of the immunoSEQ multiplex PCR reads with MiXCR, one entry per CDR3 protein. The table has 110,000 or so distinct CDR3 sequences, roughly 92% seen once. Sequences were obtained from CD8+ T cells from PBMCs. Receptor source: a human donor in good health.

The chain is built from TRBV20-1 and TRBJ2-5; D not certain. V was clipped by 0 bases and J by 5 bases, with 10 bases between them. Germline V lookup: CDR1 DFQATT, CDR2 SNEGSKA (reference sequence). The CDR3 extends over 13 amino acids. The chain's CDR3 is CSARDPGWETQYF. The CDR3 DNA sequence: TGCAGTGCTAGAGACCCGGGTTGGGAGACCCAGTACTTC.

This clonotype has just one count. This rearrangement joins TRBV3-1 to TRBJ2-1; D ambiguous. This CDR3 is built from 14 residues. Germline-derived CDR1 and CDR2 are LGHDT and YNNKEL (reference sequence). The V end was cut by 2 bases, the J end by 15 bases, with 20 bases between. CDR3 amino acids: CASSQNQPGLRTFF. For the CDR3, the DNA is TGTGCCAGCAGCCAAAATCAACCCGGCCTGAGGACGTTCTTC.

This clonotype has just a few counts. The chain links TRBV7-6 to TRBJ2-3; D gene uncertain. CDR1 is SGHVS and CDR2 is FNYEAQ in the germline V gene. The V and J ends lost 6 bases and 0 bases respectively, with 10 bases between them. CDR3 length equals 14 residues. The CDR3 protein is CASSSTRSTDTQYF. For the CDR3, the DNA is TGTGCCAGCAGTTCCACACGAAGCACAGATACGCAGTATTTT.

The J gene is TRBJ2-5, the V gene TRBV28; the match to TRBD1 covers 7 bases. This CDR3 is built from 14 residues. Trimming removed 6 bases from V and 5 bases from J; junction bases left unmatched: 9. Germline loops: CDR1 MDHEN, CDR2 SYDVKM. The CDR3 region is CASSKQGTQETQYF. In nucleotides, the CDR3 is TGTGCCAGCAGCAAACAGGGGACCCAGGAGACCCAGTACTTC.

The chain recombines TRBV29-1 with TRBJ2-3; 9 bases fit TRBD1. This CDR3 has 13 amino acids. With V trimmed by 7 bases and J by 7 bases, 9 bases remained unmatched. Germline loops: CDR1 SQVTM, CDR2 ANQGSEA. CDR3 amino acids: CSATGGGRNTQYF. CDR3 DNA: TGCAGCGCCACAGGGGGCGGAAGGAATACGCAGTATTTT.

This chain connects TRBV20-1 to TRBJ1-2, with 8 bases aligning to TRBD1. Per the germline V gene, CDR1 is DFQATT and CDR2 is SNEGSKA (reference sequence). The CDR3 is 10 amino acids. CDR3 sequence reads: CSTTGDGYTF. The CDR3 bases are TGCAGCACGACAGGGGATGGCTACACCTTC.

The V and J genes are TRBV7-9 and TRBJ1-2; a weak D match, TRBD1 (5 bases). Germline CDR1 and CDR2: SEHNR and FQNEAQ (reference sequence). This CDR3 is built from 11 residues. The V gene lost 4 bases and the J gene lost 11 bases, with 11 bases spanning the gap. In DNA, the CDR3 is TGTGCCAGCAGCTGGGGACCCGGTTACACCTTC. Encoded protein: CASSWGPGYTF.

Here the CDR3 reads CAWSVLGVPGANVLTF. The CDR3 region has the DNA TGTGCCTGGAGTGTCTTGGGGGTCCCTGGGGCCAACGTCCTGACTTTC. The chain combines TRBV30 with TRBJ2-6, with D perhaps given as TRBD1 or TRBD2 (5 bases each). Germline V CDR1 and CDR2: GTSNPN, SVGIG (reference sequence). This CDR3 has 16 amino acids. The V end was cut by 0 bases, the J end by 2 bases, with 11 bases between.

This chain links TRBV20-1 with TRBJ1-2; a possible D gene is TRBD1 (5 bases). V lost 5 bases, J lost 7 bases, and 17 bases lay in between. CDR1 and CDR2 from the germline V gene are DFQATT and SNEGSKA (reference sequence). This CDR3 comprises 13 residues. The CDR3 bases are TGCAGTGCTTATAGGACCTGGGGCTTTGGCTACACCTTC. This gives the protein CSAYRTWGFGYTF.

This CDR3 is CASSIIASSGTDTQYF. CDR3 nucleotide sequence: TGTGCCAGTAGTATTATTGCTTCTAGTGGCACAGATACGCAGTATTTT. This chain uses TRBV19 with TRBJ2-3; D ambiguous. CDR3 size: 16 residues. Trimming left V 3 bases short and J 1 base short, with 14 bases between. Germline-derived CDR1 and CDR2 are LNHDA and SQIVND (reference sequence).

This chain joins TRBV30 and TRBJ1-5, with 10 bases matching TRBD1. J gave up 3 bases and V 0 bases, and 2 bases lay outside the gene matches. The CDR3 is 15 amino acids. Per germline, CDR1 GTSNPN and CDR2 SVGIG (reference sequence). The CDR3 DNA reads TGTGCCTGGAGTGTAGGGACAGGGGTCAATCAGCCCCAGCATTTT. It encodes CAWSVGTGVNQPQHF.

The chain recombines TRBV7-3 with TRBJ1-1; 9 bases are a match to TRBD1. V shed 6 bases and J 6 bases; nucleotides not matched to a gene: 14. The germline V gene has CDR1 SGHTA and CDR2 FQGTGA. CDR3 length: 16 residues. The chain's CDR3 is CASSLGGAQGASEAFF. The CDR3 DNA reads TGTGCCAGCAGTTTGGGGGGGGCACAGGGGGCCTCTGAAGCTTTCTTT.

The chain employs TRBV13 and TRBJ2-6; maybe TRBD2 (5 bases). This CDR3 region has 17 residues. Germline V CDR1 and CDR2: PRHDT, FYEKMQ (reference sequence). V lost 5 bases, J lost 0 bases, and 14 bases lay in between. CDR3 region: CASSPLVSLSGANVLTF. The CDR3 nucleotides are TGTGCCAGCAGCCCACTAGTGTCGCTCTCTGGGGCCAACGTCCTGACTTTC.

This chain uses TRBV7-2 with TRBJ1-2; possible D gene TRBD1, 5 bases. Germline loops: CDR1 SGHTA, CDR2 FQGNSA. This CDR3 region has 13 residues. The V and J ends lost 5 bases and 9 bases respectively, with 16 bases between them. The CDR3 protein is CASSGGVGESYTF. The DNA for the CDR3 is TGTGCCAGCAGCGGAGGGGTCGGGGAGAGCTACACCTTC.

V is TRBV20-1 and J is TRBJ1-5; maybe TRBD1 (5 bases). This CDR3 spans 16 amino acids. Germline V lookup: CDR1 DFQATT, CDR2 SNEGSKA (reference sequence). V lost 3 bases to trimming and J lost 2 bases, with 17 bases between them. The CDR3 nucleotides are TGCAGTGCTAGGGGACCCCGAAAGTCTGGCAATCAGCCCCAGCATTTT. This translates into CSARGPRKSGNQPQHF.

This chain uses TRBV5-1 with TRBJ1-2; D possibly corresponds to TRBD1 (5 bases). Germline assignment: CDR1 SGHRS and CDR2 YFSETQ. The length of the CDR3 is 15 residues. V lost 4 bases and J 3 bases, leaving 16 bases between the germline ends. The CDR3: CASSPFAGTDYGYTF. CDR3 DNA sequence: TGCGCCAGCAGCCCATTCGCCGGGACGGACTATGGCTACACCTTC.

The chain links TRBV11-2 to TRBJ2-1; 8 bases agree with TRBD2. The CDR3 contains 20 residues. Germline V CDR1 and CDR2: SGHAT, FQNNGV. Trimming cost V 4 bases and J 0 bases; bases outside gene matches: 17. CDR3 loop: CASSSFPELADLSSYNEQFF. The CDR3 DNA reads as TGTGCCAGCAGCTCCTTTCCTGAACTAGCGGACTTAAGCTCCTACAATGAGCAGTTCTTC.

The V and J genes are TRBV5-1 and TRBJ1-2; TRBD1 matches at 8 bases. Germline values: CDR1 SGHRS, CDR2 YFSETQ. This CDR3 region has 16 residues. With V trimmed by 4 bases and J by 5 bases, 13 bases remained unmatched. This chain's CDR3 is CASSPPETGVVYGYTF. The CDR3 DNA follows: TGCGCCAGCAGCCCTCCCGAGACAGGGGTGGTTTATGGCTACACCTTC.